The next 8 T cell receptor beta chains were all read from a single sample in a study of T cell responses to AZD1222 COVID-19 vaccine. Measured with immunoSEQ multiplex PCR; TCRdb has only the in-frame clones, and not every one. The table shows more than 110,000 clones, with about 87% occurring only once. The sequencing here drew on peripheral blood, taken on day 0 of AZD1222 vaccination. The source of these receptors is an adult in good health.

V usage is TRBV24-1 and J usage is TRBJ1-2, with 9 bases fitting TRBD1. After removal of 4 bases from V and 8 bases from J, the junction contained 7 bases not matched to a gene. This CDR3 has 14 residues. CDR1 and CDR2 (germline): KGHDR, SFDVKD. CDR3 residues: CATSEKRQGGGYTF. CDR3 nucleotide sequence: TGTGCCACCAGTGAAAAAAGACAGGGGGGAGGCTACACCTTC.

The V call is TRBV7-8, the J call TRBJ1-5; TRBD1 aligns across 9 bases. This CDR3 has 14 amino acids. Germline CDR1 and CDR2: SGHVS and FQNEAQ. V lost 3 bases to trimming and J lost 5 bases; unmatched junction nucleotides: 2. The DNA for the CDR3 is TGTGCCAGCAGCTTGGGACAGGGATATCAGCCCCAGCATTTT. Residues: CASSLGQGYQPQHF.

For the CDR3, the DNA is TGTGCCTGGGGACAGGGGACCGGGGAGCTGTTTTTT. Its translation is CAWGQGTGELFF. The chain joins TRBV30 to TRBJ2-2; 9 bases line up with TRBD1. Germline V gives CDR1 GTSNPN, CDR2 SVGIG (reference sequence). Germline trimming cut 5 bases from V and 5 bases from J; bases unmatched to any gene: 0. CDR3 size: 12 residues.

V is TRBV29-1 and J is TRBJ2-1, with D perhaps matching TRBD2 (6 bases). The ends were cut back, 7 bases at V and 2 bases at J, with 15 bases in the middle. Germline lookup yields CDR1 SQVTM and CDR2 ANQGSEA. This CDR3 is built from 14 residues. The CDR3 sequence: CSAWGGATYNEQFF. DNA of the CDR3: TGCAGCGCCTGGGGCGGGGCTACCTACAATGAGCAGTTCTTC.

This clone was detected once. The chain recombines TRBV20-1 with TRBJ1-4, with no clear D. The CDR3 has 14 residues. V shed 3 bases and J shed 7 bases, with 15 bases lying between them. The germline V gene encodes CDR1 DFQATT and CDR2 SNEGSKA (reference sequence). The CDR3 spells CSASIAALPEKLFF. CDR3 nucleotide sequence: TGCAGTGCTAGTATCGCGGCGCTTCCTGAAAAACTGTTTTTT.

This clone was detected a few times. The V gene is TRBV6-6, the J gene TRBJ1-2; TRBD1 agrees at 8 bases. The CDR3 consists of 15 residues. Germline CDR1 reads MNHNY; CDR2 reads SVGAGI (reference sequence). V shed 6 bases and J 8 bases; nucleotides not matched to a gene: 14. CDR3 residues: CASRPPGQGELGYTF. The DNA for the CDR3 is TGTGCCAGCAGACCCCCCGGACAGGGAGAATTAGGCTACACCTTC.

The CDR3 nucleotides read TGTGCCAGCAGCCCACAGGGGGGGAACACTGAAGCTTTCTTT. It yields the protein CASSPQGGNTEAFF. The chain carries TRBV9 and TRBJ1-1; 8 positions match TRBD1. This CDR3 is 14 amino acids long. Germline assignment: CDR1 SGDLS and CDR2 YYNGEE. After removal of 4 bases from V and 1 base from J, the junction contained 3 bases not matched to a gene.

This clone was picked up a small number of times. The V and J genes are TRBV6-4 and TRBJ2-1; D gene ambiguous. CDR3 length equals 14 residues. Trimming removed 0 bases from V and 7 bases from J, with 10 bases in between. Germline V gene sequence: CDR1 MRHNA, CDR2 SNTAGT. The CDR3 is CASSDSVGPNEQFF. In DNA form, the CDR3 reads TGTGCCAGCAGTGACTCGGTGGGCCCAAATGAGCAGTTCTTC.